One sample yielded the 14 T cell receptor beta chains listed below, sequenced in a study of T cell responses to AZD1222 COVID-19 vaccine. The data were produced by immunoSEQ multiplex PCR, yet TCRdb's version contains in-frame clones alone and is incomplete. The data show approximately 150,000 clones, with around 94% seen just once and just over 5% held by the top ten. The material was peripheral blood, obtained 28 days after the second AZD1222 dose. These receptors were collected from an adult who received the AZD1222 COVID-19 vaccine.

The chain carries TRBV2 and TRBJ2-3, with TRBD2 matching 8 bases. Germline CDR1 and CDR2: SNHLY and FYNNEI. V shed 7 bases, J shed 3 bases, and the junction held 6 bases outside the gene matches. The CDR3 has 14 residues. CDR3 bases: TGTGCCAGCATTCCGGGACTAGAAACAGATACGCAGTATTTT. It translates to CASIPGLETDTQYF.

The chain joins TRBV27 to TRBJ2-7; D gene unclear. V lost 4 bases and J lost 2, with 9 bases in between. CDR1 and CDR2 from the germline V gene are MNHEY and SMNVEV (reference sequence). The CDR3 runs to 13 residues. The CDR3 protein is CASSYSPTYEQYF. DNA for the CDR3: TGTGCCAGCAGTTATTCGCCCACCTACGAGCAGTACTTC.

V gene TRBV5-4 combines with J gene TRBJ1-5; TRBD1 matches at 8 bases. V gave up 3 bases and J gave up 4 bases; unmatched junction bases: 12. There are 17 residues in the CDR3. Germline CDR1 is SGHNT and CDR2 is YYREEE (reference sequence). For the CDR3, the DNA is TGTGCCAGCAGCTATACCGGGACAGGTGACTCTAATCAGCCCCAGCATTTT. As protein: CASSYTGTGDSNQPQHF.

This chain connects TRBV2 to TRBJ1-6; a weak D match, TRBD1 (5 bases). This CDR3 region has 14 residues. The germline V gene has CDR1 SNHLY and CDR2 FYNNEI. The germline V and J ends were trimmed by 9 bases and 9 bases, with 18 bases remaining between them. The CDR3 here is CASMTVGVVSPLHF. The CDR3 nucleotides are TGTGCCAGTATGACGGTGGGGGTAGTTTCACCCCTCCACTTT.

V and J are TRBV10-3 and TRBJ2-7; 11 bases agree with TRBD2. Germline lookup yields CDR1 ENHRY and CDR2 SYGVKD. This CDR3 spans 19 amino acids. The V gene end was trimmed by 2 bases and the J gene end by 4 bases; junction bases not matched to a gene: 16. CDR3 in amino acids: CAISEGASGTSGGGYEQYF. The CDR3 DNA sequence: TGTGCCATCAGTGAGGGTGCCTCCGGGACTAGCGGAGGGGGATACGAGCAGTACTTC.

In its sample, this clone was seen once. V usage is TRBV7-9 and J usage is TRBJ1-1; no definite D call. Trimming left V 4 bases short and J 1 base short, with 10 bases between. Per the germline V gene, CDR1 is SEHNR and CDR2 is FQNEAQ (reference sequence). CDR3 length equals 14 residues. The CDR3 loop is CASSSRRGNTEAFF. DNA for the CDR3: TGTGCCAGCAGCTCTAGGCGGGGGAACACTGAAGCTTTCTTT.

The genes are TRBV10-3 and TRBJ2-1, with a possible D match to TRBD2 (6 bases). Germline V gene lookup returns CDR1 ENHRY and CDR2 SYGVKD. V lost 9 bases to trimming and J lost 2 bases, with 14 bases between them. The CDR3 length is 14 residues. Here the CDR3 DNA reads TGTGCCATGGCGCTTAGCGGAACCTACAATGAGCAGTTCTTC. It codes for CAMALSGTYNEQFF.

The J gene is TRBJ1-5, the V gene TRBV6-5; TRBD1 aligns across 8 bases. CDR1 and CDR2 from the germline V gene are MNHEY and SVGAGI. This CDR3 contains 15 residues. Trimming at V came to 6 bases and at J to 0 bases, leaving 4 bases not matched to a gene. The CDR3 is CASRRQGFSNQPQHF. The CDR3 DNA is TGTGCCAGCAGACGACAGGGGTTTAGCAATCAGCCCCAGCATTTT.

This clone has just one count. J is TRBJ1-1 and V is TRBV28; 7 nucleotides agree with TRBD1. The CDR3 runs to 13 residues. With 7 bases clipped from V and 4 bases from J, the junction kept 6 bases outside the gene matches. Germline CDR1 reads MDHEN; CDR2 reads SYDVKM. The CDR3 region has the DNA TGTGCCAGCACCAAAGACAGGGCCACTGAAGCTTTCTTT. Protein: CASTKDRATEAFF.

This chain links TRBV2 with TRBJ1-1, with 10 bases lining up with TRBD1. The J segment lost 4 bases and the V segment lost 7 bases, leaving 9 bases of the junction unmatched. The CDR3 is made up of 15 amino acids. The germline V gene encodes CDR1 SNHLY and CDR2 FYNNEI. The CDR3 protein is CASKPEGTGVTEAFF. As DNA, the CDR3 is TGTGCCAGCAAACCAGAGGGGACAGGGGTCACTGAAGCTTTCTTT.

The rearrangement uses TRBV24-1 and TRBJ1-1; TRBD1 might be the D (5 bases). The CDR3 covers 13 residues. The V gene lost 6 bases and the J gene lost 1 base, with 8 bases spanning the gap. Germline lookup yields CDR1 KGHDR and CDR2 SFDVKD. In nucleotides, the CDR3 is TGTGCCACCAGTAAGGGACCGAACACTGAAGCTTTCTTT. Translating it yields CATSKGPNTEAFF.

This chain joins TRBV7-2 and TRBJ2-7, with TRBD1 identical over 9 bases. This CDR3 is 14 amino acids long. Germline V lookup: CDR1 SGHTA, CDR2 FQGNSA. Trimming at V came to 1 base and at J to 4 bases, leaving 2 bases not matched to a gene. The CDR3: CASSLVGQGYEQYF. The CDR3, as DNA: TGTGCCAGCAGCTTAGTAGGACAGGGGTACGAGCAGTACTTC. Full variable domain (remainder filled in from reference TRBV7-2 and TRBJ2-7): GAGVSQSPSNKVTEKGKDVELRCDPISGHTALYWYRQSLGQGLEFLIYFQGNSAPDKSGLPSDRFSAERTGGSVSTLTIQRTQQEDSAVYLCASSLVGQGYEQYFGPGTRLTVT.

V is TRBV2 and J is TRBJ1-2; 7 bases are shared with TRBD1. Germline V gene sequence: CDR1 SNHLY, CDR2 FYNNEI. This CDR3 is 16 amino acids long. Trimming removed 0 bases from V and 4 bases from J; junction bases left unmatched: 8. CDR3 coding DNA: TGTGCCAGCAGTGAAGCTATGGACAGGACCTTCTATGGCTACACCTTC. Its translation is CASSEAMDRTFYGYTF.

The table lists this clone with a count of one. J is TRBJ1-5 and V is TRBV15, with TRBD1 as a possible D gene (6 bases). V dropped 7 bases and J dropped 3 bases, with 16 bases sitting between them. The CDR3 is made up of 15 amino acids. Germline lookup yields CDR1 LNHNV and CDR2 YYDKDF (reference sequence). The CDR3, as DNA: TGTGCCACCAAACAGGGAGATCTCGCCAATCAGCCCCAGCATTTT. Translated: CATKQGDLANQPQHF.